This T cell receptor (beta chain) was profiled in a study of blood T cell repertoires in COVID-19. The overall study: The cDNA or gDNA used as material had been derived from T cells, B-cell-depleted T cells, or PBMCs.

The CDR3 extends over 16 amino acids. The germline V gene encodes CDR1 SGHTA and CDR2 FQGNSA. The V gene lost 5 bases and the J gene lost 5 bases, with 21 bases spanning the gap. TCRdb's copy holds only in-frame clones and misses some; the assay was immunoSEQ multiplex PCR. The table records about 260,000 clones, about 91% of them present only once. Enrolled during active infection, Seattle patients were then followed longitudinally. The chain employs TRBV7-2 and TRBJ1-2; the D gene is possibly TRBD1 (6 bases). This TCR came from a person aged 18-30 years with COVID-19, enrolled during active disease. The specimen sequenced was peripheral blood. This CDR3 reads CASSPSLYRVGYGYTF. The DNA for the CDR3 is TGTGCCAGCAGCCCTAGCCTATACAGGGTAGGGTATGGCTACACCTTC.